The 27 T cell receptor beta chains in this list originate from one sample, sequenced in a study of T cell repertoires in cytomegalovirus infection (dated by TCRdb to between 2018 and 2020). The data were produced on an Illumina HiSeq 1500. TCRdb took the public reads, trimmed them with fastp at Q25, ran MiXCR for clone calling and kept in-frame beta chains. One record per CDR3 amino acid sequence lists the most common genes and DNA. Counted in this sample were over 45,000 distinct CDR3 sequences; roughly 22% of them appeared once. 70% to 90% of the sample goes to the ten largest clones. No antigens are known for them. The sample's treatment or condition label, decoded: in vitro stimulation with specific CMV peptide epitopes to enrich CMV-specific T cells. This specimen was CD8+ T cells from cultured PBMCs, taken from culture after CMV antigen stimulation. Source of these receptors: a human donor in good health (CMV status not recorded). Some clones in this sample may be carry-over from other donors' samples.

This clonotype was counted only a few times. The CDR3: CASRDVGSETQYF. The CDR3 DNA is TGTGCCAGCAGGGATGTAGGGAGTGAGACCCAGTACTTC. The chain carries TRBV6-1 and TRBJ2-5, with D possibly TRBD2 on 5 matching bases. Germline assignment: CDR1 MNHNS and CDR2 SASEGT. V lost 6 bases to trimming and J lost 5 bases, with 13 bases between them. This CDR3 is 13 amino acids long.

In its sample, this clonotype was seen a few times. This chain connects TRBV6-2 or TRBV6-3 to TRBJ2-7; no clear D. The CDR3 length is 13 residues. V was clipped by 0 bases and J by 6 bases, with 9 bases between them. Germline assignment: CDR1 MNHEY and CDR2 SVGEGT. The CDR3 protein is CASSYSGTSEQYF. The CDR3 DNA reads as TGTGCCAGCAGTTACTCAGGCACCTCCGAGCAGTACTTC.

The rearrangement links TRBV12-3 or TRBV12-4 to TRBJ2-5, with 12 bases lining up with TRBD2. The CDR3 runs to 16 residues. J lost 5 bases, V lost 7 bases, and 11 bases had no gene match. This CDR3 is CASKKLAGGLGETQYF. Here the CDR3 DNA reads TGTGCCAGCAAAAAACTAGCGGGGGGTCTTGGGGAGACCCAGTACTTC.

The V gene is TRBV27, the J gene TRBJ2-7, with D uncertain. Trimming took off 1 base at V and 4 bases at J, with 8 bases between the two ends. The CDR3 has 13 residues. The germline V gene has CDR1 MNHEY and CDR2 SMNVEV (reference sequence). CDR3 loop: CASSLFVGYEQYF. For the CDR3, the DNA is TGTGCCAGCAGTTTATTTGTAGGTTACGAGCAGTACTTC.

The V and J genes are TRBV27 and TRBJ1-5, with a weak D call TRBD1 (5 bases). CDR1 and CDR2 (germline): MNHEY, SMNVEV (reference sequence). The V end was cut by 2 bases, the J end by 9 bases, with 14 bases between. The CDR3 has 14 amino acids. The CDR3 nucleotides read TGTGCCAGCAGTTTAAGATCAGGGTATCGGCCCCAGCATTTT. This gives the protein CASSLRSGYRPQHF.

The J gene is TRBJ1-3, the V gene TRBV7-2, with 7 bases fitting TRBD1. Germline CDR1 SGHTA, CDR2 FQGNSA. With V trimmed by 5 bases and J by 3 bases, 7 bases remained unmatched. This CDR3 region has 15 residues. As DNA, the CDR3 is TGTGCCAGCAGCCAAACTACAGGGGTTGGAAACACCATATATTTT. Protein sequence: CASSQTTGVGNTIYF.

This clonotype came up a few times. The V call is TRBV27, the J call TRBJ2-3; possibly TRBD2 for D (6 bases). Deletions cut 7 bases from V and 3 bases from J, with 23 bases between. CDR1 MNHEY and CDR2 SMNVEV come from the germline V gene (reference sequence). This CDR3 is 17 amino acids long. In DNA, the CDR3 is TGTGCCAGCACCCTAAACCTCTTAGCGGCACTTACAGATACGCAGTATTTT. As protein: CASTLNLLAALTDTQYF.

This clonotype was counted only a few times. V is TRBV7-8 and J is TRBJ2-5; D possibly corresponds to TRBD2 (5 bases). Trimming pared 0 bases from V and 6 bases from J, leaving 17 bases between. CDR1 SGHVS and CDR2 FQNEAQ come from the germline V gene. CDR3 length equals 16 residues. CDR3: CASSLAQLENPKTQYF. The CDR3 DNA reads TGTGCCAGCAGCTTAGCCCAACTAGAAAACCCGAAGACCCAGTACTTC. The whole variable domain, filled in from reference TRBV7-8 and TRBJ2-5, reads GAGVSQSPRYKVAKRGQDVALRCDPISGHVSLFWYQQALGQGPEFLTYFQNEAQLDKSGLPSDRFFAERPEGSVSTLKIQRTQQEDSAVYLCASSLAQLENPKTQYFGPGTRLLVL.

This clonotype was counted a few times. This chain uses TRBV15 with TRBJ1-1; no firm D call. V lost 8 bases, J lost 2 bases, and 9 bases lay in between. CDR3 size: 12 residues. Germline V gene data show CDR1 as LNHNV and CDR2 as YYDKDF (reference sequence). CDR3 sequence (DNA): TGTGCCACCCAAGGCAGTAACACTGAAGCTTTCTTT. Protein sequence: CATQGSNTEAFF.

There are a few counts of this clonotype. The rearrangement uses TRBV7-9 and TRBJ2-3, with 7 bases matching TRBD1. This CDR3 has 17 residues. The germline gives CDR1 SEHNR, CDR2 FQNEAQ (reference sequence). The trim removed 5 bases at V and 6 bases at J, leaving 17 bases unmatched. In DNA, the CDR3 is TGTGCCAGCAGCACGAACAGGGGACGCTTAGAGGGGGATACGCAGTATTTT. It codes for CASSTNRGRLEGDTQYF. Full variable domain (outside the CDR3, taken from reference TRBV7-9 and TRBJ2-3): DTGVSQNPRHKITKRGQNVTFRCDPISEHNRLYWYRQTLGQGPEFLTYFQNEAQLEKSRLLSDRFSAERPKGSFSTLEIQRTEQGDSAMYLCASSTNRGRLEGDTQYFGPGTRLTVL.

At least ten counts were recorded for this clonotype. The genes are TRBV7-2 and TRBJ2-3, with 12 positions matching TRBD2. Germline CDR1 is SGHTA and CDR2 is FQGNSA. Losses at the gene ends were 5 bases for V and 5 bases for J; bases not matched to a gene: 11. This CDR3 region has 17 residues. The CDR3 region has the DNA TGTGCCAGCAGCCCGCTAGCGGGGGGGCTTGCGGGAGATACGCAGTATTTT. This codes for CASSPLAGGLAGDTQYF.

This clonotype has a count of ten or more. This chain links TRBV19 with TRBJ2-1; no clear D gene. The V gene lost 3 bases and the J gene lost 2 bases, with 11 bases spanning the gap. The CDR3 is 15 amino acids. Germline V gene lookup returns CDR1 LNHDA and CDR2 SQIVND (reference sequence). CDR3 amino acids: CASSMVAGTYNEQFF. The CDR3 DNA reads as TGTGCCAGTAGTATGGTAGCTGGCACCTACAATGAGCAGTTCTTC.

This chain connects TRBV7-8 to TRBJ1-6; 9 bases align to TRBD1. This CDR3 is 16 amino acids long. V trimming: 5 bases; J trimming: 9 bases; junction bases outside the gene matches: 11. Germline V gives CDR1 SGHVS, CDR2 FQNEAQ. The CDR3 nucleotides are TGTGCCAGCAGCCCGGGCCTAGGACAGGGGACTTCACCCCTCCACTTT. Translated, it gives CASSPGLGQGTSPLHF.

There are a few counts of this clonotype. The CDR3 nucleotides read TGCGCCAGCAGCCCCGGGGTGACCTACGAGCAGTACTTC. Translation: CASSPGVTYEQYF. V and J are TRBV4-3 and TRBJ2-7; D is perhaps TRBD2 (5 bases). Per the germline V gene, CDR1 is LGHNA and CDR2 is YSLEER. Trimming left V 4 bases short and J 2 bases short, with 9 bases between. The CDR3 runs 13 residues.

V gene TRBV7-3 combines with J gene TRBJ1-1; D gene uncertain. The V and J ends lost 1 base and 0 bases respectively, with 9 bases between them. The CDR3 sequence is 15 residues long. CDR1 SGHTA and CDR2 FQGTGA come from the germline V gene. The CDR3 DNA sequence: TGTGCCAGCAGCTTAAGTCCACGGCTGAACACTGAAGCTTTCTTT. It is translated as CASSLSPRLNTEAFF.

This chain connects TRBV7-6 to TRBJ2-1; 7 positions match TRBD2. J was trimmed by 0 bases and V by 5 bases; bases with no gene match: 7. Per the germline V gene, CDR1 is SGHVS and CDR2 is FNYEAQ. The CDR3 runs 16 residues. Here the CDR3 reads CASSPVRTSSYNEQFF. The CDR3 nucleotides read TGTGCCAGCAGCCCGGTCCGGACTAGCTCCTACAATGAGCAGTTCTTC.

The CDR3, as DNA: TGTGCCAGCAGCTATCCTCGGAATCTTAGCGGGAGGGGGAACACCGGGGAGCTGTTTTTT. The encoded protein is CASSYPRNLSGRGNTGELFF. This rearrangement joins TRBV7-8 to TRBJ2-2; TRBD2 matches 11 bases. The CDR3 extends over 20 amino acids. V trimming: 4 bases; J trimming: 1 base; junction bases outside the gene matches: 14. From germline, CDR1 is SGHVS and CDR2 FQNEAQ.

This clonotype was observed a handful of times. V gene TRBV30 combines with J gene TRBJ1-1; the match to TRBD1 covers 10 bases. This CDR3 region has 15 residues. Germline values: CDR1 GTSNPN, CDR2 SVGIG (reference sequence). V shed 4 bases, J shed 1 base, and the junction held 6 bases outside the gene matches. Here the CDR3 DNA reads TGTGCCTGGACCGGACAGGGGGGTTCGAACACTGAAGCTTTCTTT. It specifies CAWTGQGGSNTEAFF.

The chain is built from TRBV6-2 or TRBV6-3 and TRBJ1-1; D call uncertain. V lost 6 bases to trimming and J lost 3 bases, with 23 bases between them. The CDR3 extends over 17 amino acids. CDR1 and CDR2 from the germline V gene are MNHEY and SVGEGT. The CDR3 is CASRPSLVVRRDTEAFF. CDR3 sequence (DNA): TGTGCCAGCAGACCTTCGCTCGTCGTTCGGCGAGACACTGAAGCTTTCTTT.

This chain uses TRBV7-2 with TRBJ2-1; the D is unclear. Trimming stripped 1 base from V and 7 bases from J, with 8 bases between. From germline, CDR1 is SGHTA and CDR2 FQGNSA. This CDR3 is built from 13 residues. The DNA of the CDR3 is TGTGCCAGCAGCTTAGGAAGGGCGAATGAGCAGTTCTTC. Translated: CASSLGRANEQFF.

The genes are TRBV15 and TRBJ1-5; 9 nucleotides align to TRBD1. The CDR3 sequence is 15 residues long. With 6 bases clipped from V and 6 bases from J, the junction kept 9 bases outside the gene matches. Germline loops: CDR1 LNHNV, CDR2 YYDKDF (reference sequence). The CDR3 protein is CATRPDRGVGQPQHF. The CDR3 region has the DNA TGTGCCACCAGACCCGACAGGGGGGTAGGTCAGCCCCAGCATTTT.

The V and J genes are TRBV29-1 and TRBJ2-3; TRBD2 might be the D (5 bases). CDR3 length equals 14 residues. Between the trimmed V and J ends, which lost 1 base and 4 bases, there was a span of 12 bases. CDR1 is SQVTM, CDR2 ANQGSEA, per germline. The CDR3: CSVEALGEADTQYF. The CDR3 DNA reads TGCAGCGTTGAAGCACTAGGAGAGGCAGATACGCAGTATTTT.

This clonotype was picked up many times. The gene calls are TRBV12-3 or TRBV12-4 and TRBJ1-1; D unresolved. V was trimmed by 3 bases and J by 4 bases, leaving 6 bases between them. This CDR3 spans 12 amino acids. The CDR3 DNA sequence: TGTGCCAGCAGTTTTTTAGGCACTGAAGCTTTCTTT. Its protein is CASSFLGTEAFF.

This chain links TRBV12-3 or TRBV12-4 with TRBJ2-2; the D gene could be TRBD1 or TRBD2 (5 bases each). There are 15 residues in the CDR3. Trimming stripped 6 bases from V and 1 base from J, with 12 bases between. DNA for the CDR3: TGTGCCAGCAGCCTCAGGGAGAAGAACACCGGGGAGCTGTTTTTT. This codes for CASSLREKNTGELFF.

The chain joins TRBV15 to TRBJ2-5; D not resolved. Trimming removed 1 base at V and 1 base at J, with 4 bases between. CDR3 length equals 13 residues. The germline V gene encodes CDR1 LNHNV and CDR2 YYDKDF (reference sequence). The CDR3 spells CATSRASQETQYF. CDR3 sequence (DNA): TGTGCCACCAGCAGAGCCAGCCAAGAGACCCAGTACTTC.

In this sample, this clonotype turned up a few times. The chain joins TRBV11-2 to TRBJ2-1, with D maybe TRBD2 (6 bases). Looked up from germline, CDR1 is SGHAT and CDR2 is FQNNGV. V was trimmed by 4 bases and J by 3 bases, leaving 13 bases between them. This CDR3 contains 15 residues. DNA of the CDR3: TGTGCCAGCAGCTACCCCGGGACTGTCTACAATGAGCAGTTCTTC. This sequence encodes CASSYPGTVYNEQFF.

This clonotype has more than one count but fewer than ten. The chain links TRBV7-9 to TRBJ1-2; the D gene is possibly TRBD1 (6 bases). Germline values: CDR1 SEHNR, CDR2 FQNEAQ (reference sequence). Trimming pared 5 bases from V and 2 bases from J, leaving 15 bases between. CDR3 length equals 15 residues. CDR3: CASSLDQTGNYGYTF. The CDR3 DNA follows: TGTGCCAGCAGCCTAGATCAGACAGGCAACTATGGCTACACCTTC.